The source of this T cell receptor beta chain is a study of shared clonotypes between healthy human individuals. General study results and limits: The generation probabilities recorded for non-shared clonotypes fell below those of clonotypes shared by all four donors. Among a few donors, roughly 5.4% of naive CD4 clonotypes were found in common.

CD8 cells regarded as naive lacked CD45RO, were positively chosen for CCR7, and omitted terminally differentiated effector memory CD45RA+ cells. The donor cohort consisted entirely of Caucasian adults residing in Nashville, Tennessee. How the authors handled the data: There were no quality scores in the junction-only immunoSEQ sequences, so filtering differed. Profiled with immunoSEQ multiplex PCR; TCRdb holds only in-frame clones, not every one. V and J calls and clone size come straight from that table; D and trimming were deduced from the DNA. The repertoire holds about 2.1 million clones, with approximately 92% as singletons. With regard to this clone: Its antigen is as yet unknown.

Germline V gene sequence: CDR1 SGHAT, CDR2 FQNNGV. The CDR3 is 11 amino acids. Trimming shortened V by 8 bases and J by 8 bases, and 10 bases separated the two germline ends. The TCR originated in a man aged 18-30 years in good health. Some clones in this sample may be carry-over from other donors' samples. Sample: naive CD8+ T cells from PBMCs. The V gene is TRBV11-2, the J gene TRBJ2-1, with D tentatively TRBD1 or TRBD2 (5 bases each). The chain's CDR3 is CASGARDEQFF. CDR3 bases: TGTGCCAGCGGGGCGCGGGATGAGCAGTTCTTC.